The source of this TCR beta chain is a study of Graves' ophthalmopathy and Graves' hyperthyroidism. Those donors who had ophthalmopathy presented with moderate-to-severe activity, a CAS of ≥3, a NOSPECS of ≥4 and a duration under 3 months. Scientists amplified the TCR beta CDR3 regions from RNA transcripts. HTBI primers were used in a first-round RT-PCR, which preceded a second-round multiplex PCR. MiXCR, run by TCRdb on the multiplex PCR reads, gives a single entry per CDR3 protein. Of 300,000 to 400,000 distinct CDR3 sequences in the sample, about 17% were seen once. This clonotype was observed a handful of times. No antigen is known for it. Per the germline V gene, CDR1 is MNHNS and CDR2 is SASEGT. The CDR3 loop spans 16 amino acids. V lost 0 bases and J lost 4, with 13 bases in between. Study-level findings and limits: The model flagged ophthalmopathy progression at approximately 70% sensitivity and 72% to 85% specificity.

This chain uses TRBV6-1 with TRBJ1-3; D remains ambiguous. The TCR comes from an adult man with Graves' ophthalmopathy. Sequencing was carried out using peripheral blood. CDR3 in DNA: TGTGCCAGCAGTGAAGCGGAAGGACTCCACGGAAACACCATATATTTT. Translation gives CASSEAEGLHGNTIYF.